A selection of T cell receptor beta chains follows, all from one sample in a study of healthy donors' naive CD4 and CD8 T cells. TCRdb processed the reads anew with MiXCR; each CDR3 protein has one entry. The repertoire holds about 200,000 distinct CDR3 sequences, with around 70% as singletons. The sample comprised naive CD4+ and CD8+ T cells sorted from blood, pooled from several donors. The receptors originated from a pool of human donors in good health; the sample pools cells from several healthy donors. Both conserved end residues are part of each CDR3. The D gene is left open where the match is weak. Expanded clones get a size class; other rows say once, few or many, or leave the size out.

clone_size	v_call	j_call	d_call	cdr3_aa	cdr3_nt
NA	TRBV19	TRBJ1-1	NA	CASSILGHSDGAFF	TGTGCCAGTAGTATTTTGGGGCACTCAGATGGGGCTTTCTTT
NA	TRBV10-3	TRBJ1-2	TRBD1	CATSESTGLAYGYTF	TGTGCCACCAGTGAGTCGACAGGGTTGGCCTATGGCTACACCTTC
few	TRBV18	TRBJ1-2	NA	CASSSPYREDGYTF	TGTGCCAGCTCCTCACCGTACAGGGAAGATGGCTACACCTTC
NA	TRBV5-6	TRBJ2-3	NA	CASSPTRARSTDTQYF	TGTGCCAGCAGCCCCACTCGTGCCCGTAGCACAGATACGCAGTATTTT
few	TRBV29-1	TRBJ2-7	TRBD2	CSVARLAGAYEQYF	TGCAGCGTTGCCAGGCTAGCGGGGGCCTACGAGCAGTACTTC
NA	TRBV7-2	TRBJ2-1	TRBD2	CASSSGLPQGQFF	TGTGCCAGCAGCTCGGGACTACCGCAGGGGCAGTTCTTC
once	TRBV29-1	TRBJ1-2	NA	CSGQAGNGYTF	TGCAGCGGGCAAGCCGGTAATGGCTACACCTTC
once	TRBV20-1	TRBJ2-7	NA	CSARDTYIYEQYF	TGCAGTGCTAGAGATACATATATTTACGAGCAGTACTTC
once	TRBV6-5	TRBJ2-3	NA	CASSYFGRASDTQYF	TGTGCCAGCAGTTACTTCGGCCGCGCGTCAGATACGCAGTATTTT
NA	TRBV11-2	TRBJ1-2	NA	CASSGTGTRYGYTF	TGTGCCAGCAGCGGAACCGGGACACGCTATGGCTACACCTTC
NA	TRBV19	TRBJ2-6	TRBD1	CASRLGQVASGANVLTF	TGTGCCAGTAGGCTCGGACAGGTAGCCTCTGGGGCCAACGTCCTGACTTTC
NA	TRBV5-1	TRBJ2-1	TRBD2	CASSVEAGGFSHEQFF	TGCGCCAGCAGCGTGGAAGCGGGAGGGTTTAGCCATGAGCAGTTCTTC
NA	TRBV5-1	TRBJ2-1	TRBD2	CASSLALLAGINEQFF	TGCGCCAGCAGCTTGGCATTACTAGCGGGCATTAATGAGCAGTTCTTC
NA	TRBV19	TRBJ2-1	TRBD1	CASIRGRVGDYNEQFF	TGTGCCAGTATCAGGGGGCGCGTGGGGGACTACAATGAGCAGTTCTTC
NA	TRBV6-2/TRBV6-3	TRBJ2-5	TRBD2	CASRPLAGGQETQYF	TGTGCCAGCAGACCCCTAGCGGGGGGCCAAGAGACCCAGTACTTC
NA	TRBV5-4	TRBJ1-3	NA	CASSLGGVSGNTIYF	TGTGCCAGCAGCTTGGGGGGTGTCTCTGGAAACACCATATATTTT
NA	TRBV11-1	TRBJ2-3	NA	CASSDVKIDTQYF	TGTGCCAGCAGCGACGTGAAAATAGATACGCAGTATTTT
NA	TRBV6-6	TRBJ2-3	NA	CASSRGVTDTQYF	TGTGCCAGCAGCCGTGGGGTGACAGATACGCAGTATTTT
NA	TRBV19	TRBJ2-7	NA	CASSINEFYEQYF	TGTGCCAGTAGTATTAACGAATTCTACGAGCAGTACTTC
NA	TRBV2	TRBJ2-1	NA	CASIGTTNNEQFF	TGTGCCAGCATCGGGACCACTAACAATGAGCAGTTCTTC
NA	TRBV6-2/TRBV6-3	TRBJ1-5	NA	CASSYLNNQPQHF	TGTGCCAGCAGTTACCTCAACAATCAGCCCCAGCATTTT
NA	TRBV20-1	TRBJ1-2	TRBD1	CSANFPWTGGAGYTF	TGCAGTGCGAACTTCCCCTGGACAGGGGGTGCTGGCTACACCTTC
NA	TRBV18	TRBJ2-5	NA	CASSPLDVQETQYF	TGTGCCAGCTCACCGCTAGACGTCCAAGAGACCCAGTACTTC
once	TRBV7-8	TRBJ2-1	TRBD2	CASSTGLAGAVEQFF	TGTGCCAGCAGCACCGGACTAGCGGGGGCGGTTGAGCAGTTCTTC
NA	TRBV12-3/TRBV12-4	TRBJ2-7	TRBD1	CASRRDRGTYEQYF	TGTGCCAGCAGACGGGACAGGGGGACCTACGAGCAGTACTTC
NA	TRBV19	TRBJ1-2	NA	CASPSTNYGYTF	TGTGCCAGCCCCTCAACCAACTATGGCTACACCTTC
NA	TRBV27	TRBJ2-7	TRBD2	CASRDETSAYEQYF	TGTGCCAGCAGGGATGAGACTAGCGCCTACGAGCAGTACTTC
NA	TRBV6-6	TRBJ2-7	NA	CASSYSAGNYEQYF	TGTGCCAGCAGTTACTCTGCAGGGAACTACGAGCAGTACTTC
few	TRBV29-1	TRBJ2-3	NA	CSAGKVTDTQYF	TGCAGCGCTGGGAAGGTTACAGATACGCAGTATTTT
few	TRBV28	TRBJ2-7	NA	CASSLRTDHSYEQYF	TGTGCCAGCAGTCTTAGGACAGATCACTCCTACGAGCAGTACTTC
NA	TRBV5-6	TRBJ2-7	NA	CASSQVSYEQYF	TGTGCCAGCAGCCAAGTGTCCTACGAGCAGTACTTC
NA	TRBV29-1	TRBJ2-3	TRBD2	CSVEGGLAGTDTQYF	TGCAGCGTTGAAGGGGGACTAGCGGGCACAGATACGCAGTATTTT
NA	TRBV27	TRBJ1-6	NA	CASSLYGNEQLSYNSPLHF	TGTGCCAGCAGTTTATACGGAAACGAACAGCTTTCCTATAATTCACCCCTCCACTTT
NA	TRBV4-3	TRBJ1-2	NA	CASSQVLEGGYTF	TGCGCCAGCAGCCAAGTTCTCGAGGGGGGCTACACCTTC
NA	TRBV6-2/TRBV6-3	TRBJ2-1	TRBD2	CASSRGTSGSSYNEQFF	TGTGCCAGCAGCCGCGGGACTAGCGGGAGCTCCTACAATGAGCAGTTCTTC
NA	TRBV29-1	TRBJ2-1	NA	CSVDMLLGEGGQFF	TGCAGCGTTGATATGCTCCTGGGGGAAGGAGGGCAGTTCTTC
NA	TRBV19	TRBJ2-1	TRBD2	CASSSLAGVGNEQFF	TGTGCCAGTAGTTCACTAGCGGGAGTCGGCAATGAGCAGTTCTTC
NA	TRBV19	TRBJ2-7	NA	CASSIDSAASSYEQYF	TGTGCCAGTAGTATAGATTCAGCAGCGTCATCCTACGAGCAGTACTTC
few	TRBV29-1	TRBJ2-7	TRBD1	CSVGIQGSYEQYF	TGCAGCGTTGGTATACAGGGGAGTTACGAGCAGTACTTC
NA	TRBV27	TRBJ1-5	NA	CASRGFWTDSNQPQHF	TGTGCCAGCAGGGGATTTTGGACAGATAGCAATCAGCCCCAGCATTTT
NA	TRBV29-1	TRBJ2-7	TRBD1	CSVSTGSSYEQYF	TGCAGCGTCTCGACAGGGAGCTCCTACGAGCAGTACTTC
few	TRBV5-4	TRBJ2-5	TRBD2	CASSLPLAGKTQYF	TGTGCCAGCAGCTTGCCCCTAGCGGGGAAGACCCAGTACTTC
NA	TRBV29-1	TRBJ2-5	NA	CSVEGSSGKETQYF	TGCAGCGTTGAAGGTTCGTCAGGGAAAGAGACCCAGTACTTC
NA	TRBV6-2/TRBV6-3	TRBJ1-1	NA	CASSYSSRVGTEAFF	TGTGCCAGCAGTTACTCTTCGAGGGTAGGCACTGAAGCTTTCTTT